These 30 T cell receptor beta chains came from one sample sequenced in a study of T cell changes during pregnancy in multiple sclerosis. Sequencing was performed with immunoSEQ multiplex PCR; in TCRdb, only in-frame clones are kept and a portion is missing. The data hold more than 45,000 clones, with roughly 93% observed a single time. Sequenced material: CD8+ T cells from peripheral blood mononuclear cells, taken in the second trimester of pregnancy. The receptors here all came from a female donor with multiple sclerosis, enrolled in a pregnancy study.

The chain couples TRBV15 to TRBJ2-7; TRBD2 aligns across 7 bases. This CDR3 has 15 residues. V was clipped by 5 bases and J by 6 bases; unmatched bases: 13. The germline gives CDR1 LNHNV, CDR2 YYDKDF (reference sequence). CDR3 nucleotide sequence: TGTGCCACCAGCCCGGGGAGGGACGGAAAGGTCGAGCAGTACTTC. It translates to CATSPGRDGKVEQYF.

The CDR3 reads CASGLADSETQYF. The CDR3 region has the DNA TGTGCCAGCGGTCTAGCGGACTCCGAGACCCAGTACTTC. This chain joins TRBV6-5 and TRBJ2-5; TRBD2 matches 7 bases. The CDR3 covers 13 residues. V shed 8 bases and J 5 bases; nucleotides not matched to a gene: 8. Germline-derived CDR1 and CDR2 are MNHEY and SVGAGI.

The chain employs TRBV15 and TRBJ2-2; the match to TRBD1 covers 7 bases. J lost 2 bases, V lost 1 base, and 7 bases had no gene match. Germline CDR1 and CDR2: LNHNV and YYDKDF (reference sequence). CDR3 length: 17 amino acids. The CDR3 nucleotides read TGTGCCACCAGCAGAGTACCCGGGACAGCTAACACCGGGGAGCTGTTTTTT. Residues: CATSRVPGTANTGELFF.

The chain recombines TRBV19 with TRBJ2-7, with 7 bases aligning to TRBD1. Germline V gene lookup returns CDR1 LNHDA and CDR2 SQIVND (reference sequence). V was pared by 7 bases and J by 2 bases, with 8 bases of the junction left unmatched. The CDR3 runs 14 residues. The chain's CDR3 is CASTQGEPPYEQYF. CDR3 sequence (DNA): TGTGCCAGTACCCAGGGGGAGCCCCCCTACGAGCAGTACTTC.

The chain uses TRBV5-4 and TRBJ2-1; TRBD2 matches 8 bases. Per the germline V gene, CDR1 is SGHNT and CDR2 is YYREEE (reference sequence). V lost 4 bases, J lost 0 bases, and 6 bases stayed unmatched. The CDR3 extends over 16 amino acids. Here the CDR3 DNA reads TGTGCCAGCAGCATAGGACTAGCCATCTCCTACAATGAGCAGTTCTTC. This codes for CASSIGLAISYNEQFF.

CDR3 sequence (DNA): TGTGCCAGCAGTTACTCGAGGGTAGCTAAATACGAGCAGTACTTC. Protein sequence: CASSYSRVAKYEQYF. V and J are TRBV6-5 and TRBJ2-7, with D possibly TRBD2 on 5 matching bases. Germline V gene sequence: CDR1 MNHEY, CDR2 SVGAGI. V lost 0 bases, J lost 4 bases, and 13 bases lay in between. The CDR3 sequence is 15 residues long.

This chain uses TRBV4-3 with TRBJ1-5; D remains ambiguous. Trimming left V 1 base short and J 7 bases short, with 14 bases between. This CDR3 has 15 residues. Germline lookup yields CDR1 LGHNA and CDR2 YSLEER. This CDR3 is CASSQGEGSGQPQHF. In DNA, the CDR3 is TGCGCCAGCAGCCAAGGGGAGGGATCGGGCCAGCCCCAGCATTTT.

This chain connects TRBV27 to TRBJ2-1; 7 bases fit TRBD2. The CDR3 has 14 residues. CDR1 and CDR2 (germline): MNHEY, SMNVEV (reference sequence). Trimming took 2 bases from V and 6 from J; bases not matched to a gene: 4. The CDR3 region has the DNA TGTGCCAGCAGTTTAAGACTAGCCACCAATGAGCAGTTCTTC. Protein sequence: CASSLRLATNEQFF.

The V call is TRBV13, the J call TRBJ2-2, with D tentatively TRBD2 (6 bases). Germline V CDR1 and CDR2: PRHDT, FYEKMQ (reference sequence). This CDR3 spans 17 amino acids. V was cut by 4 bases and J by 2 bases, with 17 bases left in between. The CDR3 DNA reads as TGTGCCAGCAGCTCCGCCGGGGTAGCGGCTAACACCGGGGAGCTGTTTTTT. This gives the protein CASSSAGVAANTGELFF. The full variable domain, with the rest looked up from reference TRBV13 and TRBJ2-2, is AAGVIQSPRHLIKEKRETATLKCYPIPRHDTVYWYQQGPGQDPQFLISFYEKMQSDKGSIPDRFSAQQFSDYHSELNMSSLELGDSALYFCASSSAGVAANTGELFFGEGSRLTVL.

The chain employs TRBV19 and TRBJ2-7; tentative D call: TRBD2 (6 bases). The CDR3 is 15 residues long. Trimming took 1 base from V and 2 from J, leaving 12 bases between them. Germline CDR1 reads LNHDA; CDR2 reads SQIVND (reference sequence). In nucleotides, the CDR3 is TGTGCCAGTAGTATAGCCTGGGACTCTGCCTACGAGCAGTACTTC. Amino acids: CASSIAWDSAYEQYF.

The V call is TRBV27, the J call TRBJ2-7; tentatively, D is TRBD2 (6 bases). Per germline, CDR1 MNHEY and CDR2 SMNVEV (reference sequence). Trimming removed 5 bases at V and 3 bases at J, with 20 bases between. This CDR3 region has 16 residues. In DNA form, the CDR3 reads TGTGCCAGCAGTATCAGCCGGGACTCCCCTTTCTACGAGCAGTACTTC. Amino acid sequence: CASSISRDSPFYEQYF.

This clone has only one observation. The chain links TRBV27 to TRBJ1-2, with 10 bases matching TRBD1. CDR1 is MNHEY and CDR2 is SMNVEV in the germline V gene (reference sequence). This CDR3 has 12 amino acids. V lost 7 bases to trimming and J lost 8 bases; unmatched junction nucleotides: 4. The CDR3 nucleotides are TGTGCCAGCACGACAGGGGGCCGAGGCTACACCTTC. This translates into CASTTGGRGYTF.

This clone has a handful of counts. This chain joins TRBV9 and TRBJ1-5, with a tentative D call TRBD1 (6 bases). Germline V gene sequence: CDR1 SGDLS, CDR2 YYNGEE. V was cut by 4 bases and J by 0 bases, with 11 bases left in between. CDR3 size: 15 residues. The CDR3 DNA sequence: TGTGCCAGCAGCCCCGGGACACATAGCAATCAGCCCCAGCATTTT. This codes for CASSPGTHSNQPQHF.

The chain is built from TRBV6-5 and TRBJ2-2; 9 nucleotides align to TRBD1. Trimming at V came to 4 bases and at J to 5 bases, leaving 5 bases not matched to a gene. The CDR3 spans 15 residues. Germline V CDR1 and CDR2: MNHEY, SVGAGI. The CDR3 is CASSWGQGGTGELFF. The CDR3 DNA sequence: TGTGCCAGCAGTTGGGGACAGGGTGGAACCGGGGAGCTGTTTTTT.

The CDR3 DNA reads TGTGCCAGCAGTGGACAGGGGGCTTGGGATGAGCAGTTCTTC. It encodes CASSGQGAWDEQFF. J is TRBJ2-1 and V is TRBV6-1, with TRBD1 identical over 10 bases. This CDR3 spans 14 amino acids. In germline, CDR1 is MNHNS, CDR2 SASEGT. Germline trimming cut 4 bases from V and 8 bases from J; bases unmatched to any gene: 5.

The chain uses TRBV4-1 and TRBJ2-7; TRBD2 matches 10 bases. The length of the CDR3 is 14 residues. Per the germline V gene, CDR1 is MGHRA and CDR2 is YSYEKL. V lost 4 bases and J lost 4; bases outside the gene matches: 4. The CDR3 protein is CASSPSGSGYEQYF. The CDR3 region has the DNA TGCGCCAGCAGCCCTAGCGGGAGTGGGTACGAGCAGTACTTC.

CDR3 sequence reads: CASSSGTDEAFF. CDR3 coding DNA: TGTGCCAGCAGCTCTGGGACAGATGAAGCTTTCTTT. The chain links TRBV7-6 to TRBJ1-1; 7 bases map to TRBD1. CDR1 and CDR2 from the germline V gene are SGHVS and FNYEAQ. The CDR3 extends over 12 amino acids. With 4 bases clipped from V and 7 bases from J, the junction kept 3 bases outside the gene matches. The full variable domain, its missing parts supplied by reference TRBV7-6 and TRBJ1-1, is GAGVSQSPRYKVTKRGQDVALRCDPISGHVSLYWYRQALGQGPEFLTYFNYEAQQDKSGLPNDRFSAERPEGSISTLTIQRTEQRDSAMYRCASSSGTDEAFFGQGTRLTVV.

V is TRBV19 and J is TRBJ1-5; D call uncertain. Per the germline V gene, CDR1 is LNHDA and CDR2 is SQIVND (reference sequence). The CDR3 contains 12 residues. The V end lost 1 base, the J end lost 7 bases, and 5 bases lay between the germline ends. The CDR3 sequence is CASSIGVQPQHF. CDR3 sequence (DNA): TGTGCCAGTAGTATAGGCGTGCAGCCCCAGCATTTT.

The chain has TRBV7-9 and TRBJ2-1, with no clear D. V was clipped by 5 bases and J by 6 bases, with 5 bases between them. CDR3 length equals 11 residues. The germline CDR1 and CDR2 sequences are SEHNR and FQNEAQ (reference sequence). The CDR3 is CASSLSNEQFF. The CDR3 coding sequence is TGTGCCAGCAGCCTAAGCAATGAGCAGTTCTTC. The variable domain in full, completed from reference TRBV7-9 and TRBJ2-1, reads DTGVSQNPRHKITKRGQNVTFRCDPISEHNRLYWYRQTLGQGPEFLTYFQNEAQLEKSRLLSDRFSAERPKGSFSTLEIQRTEQGDSAMYLCASSLSNEQFFGPGTRLTVL.

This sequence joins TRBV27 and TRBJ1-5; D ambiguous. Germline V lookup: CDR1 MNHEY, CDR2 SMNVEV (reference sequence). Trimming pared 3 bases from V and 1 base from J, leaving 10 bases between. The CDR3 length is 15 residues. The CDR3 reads CASSFVFRSNQPQHF. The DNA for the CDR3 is TGTGCCAGCAGTTTCGTCTTTAGAAGCAATCAGCCCCAGCATTTT.

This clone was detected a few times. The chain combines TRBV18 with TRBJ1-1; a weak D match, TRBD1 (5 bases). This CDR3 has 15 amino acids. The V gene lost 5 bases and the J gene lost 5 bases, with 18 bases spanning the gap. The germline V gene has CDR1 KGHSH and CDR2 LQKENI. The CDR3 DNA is TGTGCCAGCTCAGTGAGGACCGACAGAAAAACTGAAGCTTTCTTT. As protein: CASSVRTDRKTEAFF.

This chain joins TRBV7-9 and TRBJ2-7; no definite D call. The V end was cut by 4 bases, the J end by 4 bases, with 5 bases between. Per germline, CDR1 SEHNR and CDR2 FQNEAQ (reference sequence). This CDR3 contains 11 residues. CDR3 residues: CASSSTYEQYF. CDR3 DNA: TGTGCCAGCAGCTCCACATACGAGCAGTACTTC.

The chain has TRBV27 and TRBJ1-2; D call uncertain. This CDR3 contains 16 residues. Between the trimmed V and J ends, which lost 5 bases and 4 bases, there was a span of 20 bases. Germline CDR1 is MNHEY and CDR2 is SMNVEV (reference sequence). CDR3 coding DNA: TGTGCCAGCAGTCCCCGGGATCACAGAGACTTCTATGGCTACACCTTC. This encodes CASSPRDHRDFYGYTF.

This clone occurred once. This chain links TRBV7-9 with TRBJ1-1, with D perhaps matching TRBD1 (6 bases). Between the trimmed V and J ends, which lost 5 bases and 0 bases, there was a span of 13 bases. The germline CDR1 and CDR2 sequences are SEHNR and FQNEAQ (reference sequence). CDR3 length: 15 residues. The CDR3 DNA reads TGTGCCAGCAGCCACCCCGGGGGGCTGAACACTGAAGCTTTCTTT. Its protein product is CASSHPGGLNTEAFF.

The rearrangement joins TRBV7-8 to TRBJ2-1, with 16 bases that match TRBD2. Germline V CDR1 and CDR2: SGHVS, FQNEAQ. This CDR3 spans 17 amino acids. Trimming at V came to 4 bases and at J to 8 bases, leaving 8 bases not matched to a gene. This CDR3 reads CASSSSAGTSGRDEQFF. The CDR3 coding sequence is TGTGCCAGCAGCTCATCCGCCGGGACTAGCGGGAGGGATGAGCAGTTCTTC.

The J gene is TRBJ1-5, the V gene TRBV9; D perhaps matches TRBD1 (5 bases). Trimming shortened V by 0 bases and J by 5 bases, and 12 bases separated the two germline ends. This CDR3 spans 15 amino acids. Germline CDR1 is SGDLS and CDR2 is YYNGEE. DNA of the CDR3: TGTGCCAGCAGCGTAGACCAGGGCCTGGATCAGCCCCAGCATTTT. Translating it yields CASSVDQGLDQPQHF.

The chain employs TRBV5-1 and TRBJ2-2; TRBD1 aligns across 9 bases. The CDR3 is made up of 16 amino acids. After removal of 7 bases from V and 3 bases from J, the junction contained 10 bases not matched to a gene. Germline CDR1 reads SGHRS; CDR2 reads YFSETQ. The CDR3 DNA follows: TGCGCCAGCCGCTGGACCAGGACAGGGGACACCGGGGAGCTGTTTTTT. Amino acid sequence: CASRWTRTGDTGELFF.

CDR3 residues: CASSGGNEQFF. In DNA form, the CDR3 reads TGTGCCAGCTCAGGGGGGAATGAGCAGTTCTTC. The chain recombines TRBV2 with TRBJ2-1, with D perhaps TRBD1 (7 bases). Deletions cut 8 bases from V and 7 bases from J, with 9 bases between. The CDR3 covers 11 residues. CDR1 is SNHLY and CDR2 is FYNNEI in the germline V gene.

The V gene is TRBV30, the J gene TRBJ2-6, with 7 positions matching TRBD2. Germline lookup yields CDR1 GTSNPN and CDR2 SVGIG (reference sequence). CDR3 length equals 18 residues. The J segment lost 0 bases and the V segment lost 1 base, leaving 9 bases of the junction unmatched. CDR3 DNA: TGTGCCTGGAGTGCGGGGCCGGGGGGACGCTCTGGGGCCAACGTCCTGACTTTC. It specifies CAWSAGPGGRSGANVLTF.

In DNA form, the CDR3 reads TGCAGTGCTTGGGCGACGGCAGGAGCTTTCTTT. Protein: CSAWATAGAFF. This chain links TRBV20-1 with TRBJ1-1; D remains ambiguous. The CDR3 length is 11 residues. Germline loops: CDR1 DFQATT, CDR2 SNEGSKA (reference sequence). V was trimmed by 5 bases and J by 10 bases, leaving 14 bases between them.